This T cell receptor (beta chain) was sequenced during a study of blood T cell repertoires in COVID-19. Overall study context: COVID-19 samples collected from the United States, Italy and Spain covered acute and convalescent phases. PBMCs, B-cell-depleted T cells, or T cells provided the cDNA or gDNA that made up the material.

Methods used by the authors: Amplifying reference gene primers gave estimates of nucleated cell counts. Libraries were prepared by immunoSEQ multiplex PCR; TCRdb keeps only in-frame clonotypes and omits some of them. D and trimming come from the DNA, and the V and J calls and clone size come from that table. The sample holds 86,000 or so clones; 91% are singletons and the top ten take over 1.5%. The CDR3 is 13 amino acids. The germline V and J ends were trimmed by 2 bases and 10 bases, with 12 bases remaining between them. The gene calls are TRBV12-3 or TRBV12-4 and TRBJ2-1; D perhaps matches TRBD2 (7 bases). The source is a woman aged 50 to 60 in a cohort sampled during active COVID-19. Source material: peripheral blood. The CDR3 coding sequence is TGTGCCAGCAGTTTACGGGGGGCGGACGAGCAGTTCTTC. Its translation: CASSLRGADEQFF.